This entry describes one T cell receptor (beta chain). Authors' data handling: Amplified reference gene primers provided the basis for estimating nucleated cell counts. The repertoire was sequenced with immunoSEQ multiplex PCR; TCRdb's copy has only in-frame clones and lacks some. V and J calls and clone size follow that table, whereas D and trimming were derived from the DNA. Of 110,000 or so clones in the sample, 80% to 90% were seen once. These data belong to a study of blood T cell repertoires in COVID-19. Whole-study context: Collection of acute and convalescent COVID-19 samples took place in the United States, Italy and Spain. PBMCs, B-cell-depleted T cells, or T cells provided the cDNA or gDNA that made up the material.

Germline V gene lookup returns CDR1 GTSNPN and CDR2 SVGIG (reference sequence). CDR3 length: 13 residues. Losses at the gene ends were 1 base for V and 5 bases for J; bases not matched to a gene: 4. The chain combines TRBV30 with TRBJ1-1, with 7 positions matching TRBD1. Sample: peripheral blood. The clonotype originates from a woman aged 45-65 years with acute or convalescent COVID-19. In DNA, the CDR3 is TGTGCCTGGAGTGAACAGGGGTTGACTGAAGCTTTCTTT. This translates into CAWSEQGLTEAFF.